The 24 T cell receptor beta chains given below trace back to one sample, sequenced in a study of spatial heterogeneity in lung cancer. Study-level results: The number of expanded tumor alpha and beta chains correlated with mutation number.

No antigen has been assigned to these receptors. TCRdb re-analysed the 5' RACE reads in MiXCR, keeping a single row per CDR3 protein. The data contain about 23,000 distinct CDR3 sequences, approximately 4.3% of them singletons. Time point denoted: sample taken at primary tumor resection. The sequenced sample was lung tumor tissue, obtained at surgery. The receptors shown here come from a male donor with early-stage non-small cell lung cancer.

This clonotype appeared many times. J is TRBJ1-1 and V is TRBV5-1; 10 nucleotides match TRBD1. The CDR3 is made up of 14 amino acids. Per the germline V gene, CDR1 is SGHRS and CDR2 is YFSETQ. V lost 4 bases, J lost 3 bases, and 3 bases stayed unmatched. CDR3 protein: CASSRGTGDTEAFF. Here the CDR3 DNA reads TGCGCCAGCAGCCGCGGGACAGGGGACACTGAAGCTTTCTTT.

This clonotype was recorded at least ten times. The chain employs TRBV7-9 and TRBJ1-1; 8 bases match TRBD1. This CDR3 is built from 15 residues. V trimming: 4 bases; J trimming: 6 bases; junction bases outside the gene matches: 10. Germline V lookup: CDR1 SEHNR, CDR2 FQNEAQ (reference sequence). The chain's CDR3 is CASSSGQGPGAEAFF. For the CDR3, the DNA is TGTGCCAGCAGCTCCGGACAGGGCCCGGGGGCTGAAGCTTTCTTT.

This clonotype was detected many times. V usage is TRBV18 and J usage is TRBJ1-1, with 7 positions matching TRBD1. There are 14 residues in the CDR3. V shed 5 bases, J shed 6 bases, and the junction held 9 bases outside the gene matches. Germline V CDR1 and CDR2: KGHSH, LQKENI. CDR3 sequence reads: CASSKNRGGSEAFF. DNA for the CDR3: TGTGCCAGCTCAAAGAACAGGGGTGGCTCTGAAGCTTTCTTT.

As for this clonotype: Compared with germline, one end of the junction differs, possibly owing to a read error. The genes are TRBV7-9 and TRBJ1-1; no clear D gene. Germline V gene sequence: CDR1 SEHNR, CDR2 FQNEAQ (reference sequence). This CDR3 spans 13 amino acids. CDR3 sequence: CASRAGVQTEAFF. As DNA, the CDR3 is TGTGCCAGCAGAGCAGGCGTTCAGACTGAAGCCTTCTTT.

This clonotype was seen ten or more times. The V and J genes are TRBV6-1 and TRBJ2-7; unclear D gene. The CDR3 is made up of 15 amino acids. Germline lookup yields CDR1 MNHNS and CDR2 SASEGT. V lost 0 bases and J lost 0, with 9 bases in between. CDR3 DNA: TGTGCCAGCAGTGAAGCGGCGAAGGTCTCCTACGAGCAGTACTTC. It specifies CASSEAAKVSYEQYF.

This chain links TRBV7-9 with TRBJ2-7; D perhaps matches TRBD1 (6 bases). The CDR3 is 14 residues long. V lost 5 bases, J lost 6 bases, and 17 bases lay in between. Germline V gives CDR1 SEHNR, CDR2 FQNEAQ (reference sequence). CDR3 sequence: CASSASSRGGEQYF. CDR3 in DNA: TGTGCCAGCAGCGCATCCTCCCGAGGGGGCGAGCAGTACTTC.

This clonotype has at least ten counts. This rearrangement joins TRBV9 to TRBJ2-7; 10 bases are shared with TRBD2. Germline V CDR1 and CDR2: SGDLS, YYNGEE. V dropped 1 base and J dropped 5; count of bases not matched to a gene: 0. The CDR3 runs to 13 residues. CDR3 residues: CASSVLAGDEQYF. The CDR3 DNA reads TGTGCCAGCAGCGTACTAGCGGGAGACGAGCAGTACTTC. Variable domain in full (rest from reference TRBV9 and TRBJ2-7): DSGVTQTPKHLITATGQRVTLRCSPRSGDLSVYWYQQSLDQGLQFLIQYYNGEERAKGNILERFSAQQFPDLHSELNLSSLELGDSALYFCASSVLAGDEQYFGPGTRLTVT.

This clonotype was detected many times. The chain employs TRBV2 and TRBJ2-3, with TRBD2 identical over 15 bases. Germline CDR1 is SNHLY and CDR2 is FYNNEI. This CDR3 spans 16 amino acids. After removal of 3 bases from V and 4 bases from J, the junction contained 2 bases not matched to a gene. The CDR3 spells CASSDGLAGGADTQYF. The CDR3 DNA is TGTGCCAGCAGTGACGGACTAGCGGGGGGGGCAGATACGCAGTATTTT.

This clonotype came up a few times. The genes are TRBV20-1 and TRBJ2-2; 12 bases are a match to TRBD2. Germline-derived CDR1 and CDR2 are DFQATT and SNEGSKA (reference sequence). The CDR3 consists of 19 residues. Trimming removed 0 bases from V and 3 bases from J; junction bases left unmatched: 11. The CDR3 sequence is CSAREPRLAGGWDTGELFF. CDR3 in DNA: TGCAGTGCTAGAGAACCCCGGCTAGCGGGGGGGTGGGACACCGGGGAGCTGTTTTTT.

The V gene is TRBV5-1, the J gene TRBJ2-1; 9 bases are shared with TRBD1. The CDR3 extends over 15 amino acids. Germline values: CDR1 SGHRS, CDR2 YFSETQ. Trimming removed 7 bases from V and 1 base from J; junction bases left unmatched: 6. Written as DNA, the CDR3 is TGCGCCAGCCGTCTACAGGGGGCATCCTACAATGAGCAGTTCTTC. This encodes CASRLQGASYNEQFF.

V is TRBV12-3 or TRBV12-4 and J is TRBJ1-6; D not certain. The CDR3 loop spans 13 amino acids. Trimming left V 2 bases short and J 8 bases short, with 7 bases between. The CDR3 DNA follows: TGTGCCAGCAGTTTACTTACAGATTCACCCCTCCACTTT. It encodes CASSLLTDSPLHF.

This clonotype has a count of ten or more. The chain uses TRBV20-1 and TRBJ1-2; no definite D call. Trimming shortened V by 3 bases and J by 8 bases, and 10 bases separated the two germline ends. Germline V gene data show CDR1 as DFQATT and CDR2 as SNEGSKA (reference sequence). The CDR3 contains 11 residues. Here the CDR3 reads CSASAREGYTF. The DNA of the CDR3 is TGCAGTGCTAGTGCAAGGGAGGGCTACACCTTC.

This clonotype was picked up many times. CDR3 in DNA: TGTGCCAGCAGTGCGGGGGGGCGCTCCTACGAGCAGTACTTC. It specifies CASSAGGRSYEQYF. V is TRBV4-2 and J is TRBJ2-7; 9 positions agree with TRBD2. The V gene's germline CDR1 is LGHNA and CDR2 YNFKEQ. The CDR3 is 14 amino acids. Trimming cost V 6 bases and J 0 bases; bases outside gene matches: 3.

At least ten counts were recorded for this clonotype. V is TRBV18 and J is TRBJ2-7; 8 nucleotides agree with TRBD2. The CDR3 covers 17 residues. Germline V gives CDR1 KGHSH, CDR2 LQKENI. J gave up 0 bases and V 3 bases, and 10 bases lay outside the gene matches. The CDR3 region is CASSPPIAGGSSYEQYF. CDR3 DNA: TGTGCCAGCTCACCGCCTATCGCGGGAGGTTCCTCCTACGAGCAGTACTTC.

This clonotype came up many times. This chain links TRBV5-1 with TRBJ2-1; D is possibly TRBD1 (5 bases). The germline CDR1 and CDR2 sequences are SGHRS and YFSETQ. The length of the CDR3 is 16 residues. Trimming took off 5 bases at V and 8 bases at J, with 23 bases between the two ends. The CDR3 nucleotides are TGCGCCAGCAGGGCCCAGACAGCCTCCTCTGTCGATGAGCAGTTCTTC. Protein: CASRAQTASSVDEQFF.

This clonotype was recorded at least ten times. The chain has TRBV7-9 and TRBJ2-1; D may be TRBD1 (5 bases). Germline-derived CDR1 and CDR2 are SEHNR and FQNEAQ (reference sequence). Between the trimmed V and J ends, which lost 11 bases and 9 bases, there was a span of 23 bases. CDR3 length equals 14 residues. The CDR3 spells CAADRTVSQGEQFF. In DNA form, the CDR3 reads TGTGCCGCTGATAGAACGGTGTCCCAGGGTGAGCAGTTCTTC.

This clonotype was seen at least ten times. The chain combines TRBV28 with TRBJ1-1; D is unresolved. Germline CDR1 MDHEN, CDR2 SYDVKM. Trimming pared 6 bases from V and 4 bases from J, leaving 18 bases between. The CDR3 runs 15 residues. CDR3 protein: CASSPGSKGATEAFF. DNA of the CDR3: TGTGCCAGCAGCCCCGGATCTAAGGGTGCCACTGAAGCTTTCTTT.

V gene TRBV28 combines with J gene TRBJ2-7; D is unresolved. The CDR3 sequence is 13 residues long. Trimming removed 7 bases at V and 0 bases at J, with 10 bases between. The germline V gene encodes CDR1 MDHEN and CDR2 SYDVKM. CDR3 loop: CASTIPSSYEQYF. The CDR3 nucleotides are TGTGCCAGCACCATACCGAGCTCCTACGAGCAGTACTTC.

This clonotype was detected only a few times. CDR3 coding DNA: TGTGCCAGCAGTTCCAAACAGGGACGGGACACTGAAGCTTTCTTT. It specifies CASSSKQGRDTEAFF. The V gene is TRBV6-5, the J gene TRBJ1-1, with D perhaps matching TRBD1 (6 bases). From germline, CDR1 is MNHEY and CDR2 SVGAGI. The ends were cut back, 4 bases at V and 3 bases at J, with 15 bases in the middle. The CDR3 is 15 amino acids.

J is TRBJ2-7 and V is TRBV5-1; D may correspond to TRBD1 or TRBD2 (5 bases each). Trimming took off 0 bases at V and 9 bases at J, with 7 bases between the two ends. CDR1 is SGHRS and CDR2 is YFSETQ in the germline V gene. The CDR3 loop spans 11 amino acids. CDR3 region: CASSLEGRQYF. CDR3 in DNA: TGCGCCAGCAGCTTGGAGGGACGGCAGTACTTC.

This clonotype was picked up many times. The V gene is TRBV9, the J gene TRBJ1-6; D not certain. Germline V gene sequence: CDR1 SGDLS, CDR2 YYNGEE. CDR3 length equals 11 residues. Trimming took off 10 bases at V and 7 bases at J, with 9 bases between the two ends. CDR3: CAPDGNSPLHF. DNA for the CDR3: TGTGCCCCCGACGGGAATTCACCCCTCCACTTT.

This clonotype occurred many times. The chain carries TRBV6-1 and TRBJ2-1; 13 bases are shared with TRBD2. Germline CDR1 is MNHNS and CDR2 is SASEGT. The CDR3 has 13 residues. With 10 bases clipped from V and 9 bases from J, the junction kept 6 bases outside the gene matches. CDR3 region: CATLLAGGVEQFF. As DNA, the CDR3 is TGTGCCACCCTACTAGCGGGGGGGGTTGAGCAGTTCTTC.

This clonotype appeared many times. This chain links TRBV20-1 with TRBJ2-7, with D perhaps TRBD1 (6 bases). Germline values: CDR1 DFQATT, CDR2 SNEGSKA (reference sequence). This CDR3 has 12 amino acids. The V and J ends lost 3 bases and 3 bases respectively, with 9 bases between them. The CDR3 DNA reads TGCAGTGCTAGTGGGGGCCACTACGAGCAGTACTTC. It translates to CSASGGHYEQYF.

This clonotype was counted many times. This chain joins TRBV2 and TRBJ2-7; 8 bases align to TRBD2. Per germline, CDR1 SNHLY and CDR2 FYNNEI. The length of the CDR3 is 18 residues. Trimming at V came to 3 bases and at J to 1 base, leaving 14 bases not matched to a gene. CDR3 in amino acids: CASSDGSGRRLASYEQYF. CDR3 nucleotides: TGTGCCAGCAGTGACGGCAGCGGGAGAAGGTTAGCATCCTACGAGCAGTACTTC.